This T cell receptor (beta chain) was documented in a study of T cells in Graves' hyperthyroidism and ophthalmopathy. Thyroid ultrasound, orbital computed tomography, clinical symptoms, and serum thyroxine and TRAb underpinned diagnoses. The CDR3 regions of TCR beta were amplified from RNA transcripts. The HTBI primer set served for first-round RT-PCR of the TCR CDR3. Via MiXCR, TCRdb re-called the multiplex PCR reads, giving one row per CDR3 protein. The sample records hundreds of thousands of distinct CDR3 sequences, 20% to 25% being singletons. The receptor comes from a woman aged 70-85 years with Graves' ophthalmopathy. The sequenced sample was blood.

CDR3 sequence (DNA): TGTGCCAGCACCTGGGGGGGGGTCGAGGCCCTCCACTTT. Translation gives CASTWGGVEALHF. V usage is TRBV12-3 or TRBV12-4 and J usage is TRBJ1-6, with a possible D match to TRBD1 (5 bases). The CDR3 is 13 residues long. Trimming cost V 7 bases and J 14 bases, with 18 bases left between them.